The T cell receptor (beta chain) described here comes from a study of blood T cell repertoires in COVID-19. The wider study: Some COVID-19 samples were acute and others convalescent; all came from the United States, Italy and Spain. From T cells, B-cell-depleted T cells, or PBMCs came the material, which was cDNA or gDNA.

The ends lost 0 bases at V and 8 bases at J; junction bases unmatched: 7. This CDR3 contains 16 residues. Germline CDR1 and CDR2: LNHNV and YYDKDF (reference sequence). Original analysis: Reference gene primer amplification in the assay estimated nucleated cell counts. Using immunoSEQ multiplex PCR, the repertoire was profiled, and TCRdb retains in-frame clones only, with some absent. V and J calls and clone size are as listed in that table; D and trimming were resolved from the DNA. The sample consists of around 20,000 clones, just over 90% of them appearing once. The chain carries TRBV15 and TRBJ2-3; TRBD1 agrees at 11 bases. The specimen sequenced was peripheral blood. The clonotype was recovered from a woman aged 45-59 years with active COVID-19. The CDR3 coding sequence is TGTGCCACCAGCAGAGATCGTGGACAGGGGGCAGTTACGCAGTATTTT. Translated, it gives CATSRDRGQGAVTQYF. The full variable domain, its missing parts supplied by reference TRBV15 and TRBJ2-3, is DAMVIQNPRYQVTQFGKPVTLSCSQTLNHNVMYWYQQKSSQAPKLLFHYYDKDFNNEADTPDNFQSRRPNTSFCFLDIRSPGLGDTAMYLCATSRDRGQGAVTQYFGPGTRLTVL.